A single sample is the source of the 32 T cell receptor beta chains below, sequenced in a study of monozygotic twins with inflammatory bowel disease. TCRdb re-called the 5' RACE reads and catalogs CDR3 proteins one per entry, DNA excluded. The sample includes 300,000 to 400,000 distinct CDR3 sequences. The specimen sequenced was blood. The receptors were gathered from a human donor with ulcerative colitis or Crohn's disease, or a healthy co-twin of an affected twin (not recorded which).

This sequence joins TRBV5-6 and TRBJ1-6; checking the TCRdb D call of TRBD1 is not possible without DNA. The CDR3 loop spans 15 amino acids. The germline V gene encodes CDR1 SGHDT and CDR2 YYEEEE. The CDR3 spells CASSRSGQGGLGLHF.

The chain joins TRBV9 to TRBJ1-2. This CDR3 contains 14 residues. The germline V gene has CDR1 SGDLS and CDR2 YYNGEE. CDR3 sequence reads: CASSRTLIQEGYTF.

The chain combines TRBV12-3 or TRBV12-4 with TRBJ1-1. CDR3 size: 15 residues. CDR3 loop: CASSLVRFENTEAFF.

J is TRBJ2-2 and V is TRBV7-9; the TRBD2 assignment by TCRdb is unverifiable without DNA. CDR3 length equals 15 residues. The germline gives CDR1 SEHNR, CDR2 FQNEAQ (reference sequence). This chain's CDR3 is CASSLEGVRTGELFF.

The J gene is TRBJ1-6, the V gene TRBV12-3 or TRBV12-4; TCRdb proposes TRBD1, but this gene call is untestable without DNA. This CDR3 spans 13 amino acids. CDR3 protein: CASTGGINSPLHF.

The chain combines TRBV3-1 with TRBJ1-1. The CDR3 runs 13 residues. Germline assignment: CDR1 LGHDT and CDR2 YNNKEL (reference sequence). The CDR3 protein is CASSQDPDTEAFF.

This chain connects TRBV20-1 to TRBJ2-1; TCRdb calls TRBD1, which cannot be checked without DNA. CDR3 size: 16 residues. Germline CDR1 and CDR2: DFQATT and SNEGSKA (reference sequence). CDR3 sequence reads: CSAGATGAQSYNEQFF.

V gene TRBV5-5 combines with J gene TRBJ2-1; the TCRdb call, TRBD1, lacks DNA for checking. This CDR3 region has 15 residues. The germline V gene has CDR1 SGHKS and CDR2 YYEKEE (reference sequence). CDR3 sequence reads: CASSDRQGSYNEQFF. The full variable domain, rest sourced from reference TRBV5-5 and TRBJ2-1, is DAGVTQSPTHLIKTRGQQVTLRCSPISGHKSVSWYQQVLGQGPQFIFQYYEKEERGRGNFPDRFSARQFPNYSSELNVNALLLGDSALYLCASSDRQGSYNEQFFGPGTRLTVL.

The chain is built from TRBV7-2 and TRBJ2-4; as DNA is missing, the TRBD2 call by TCRdb cannot be tested. The CDR3 sequence is 19 residues long. Germline V gene lookup returns CDR1 SGHTA and CDR2 FQGNSA. The chain's CDR3 is CASSLAGGAGALSWNMQYF.

V and J are TRBV29-1 and TRBJ2-1. Germline loops: CDR1 SQVTM, CDR2 ANQGSEA. The CDR3 is made up of 15 amino acids. This CDR3 reads CSVESDRGSYNEQFF.

The genes are TRBV28 and TRBJ2-7; TCRdb's assignment of TRBD1 cannot be checked, as there is no DNA. Germline V gene sequence: CDR1 MDHEN, CDR2 SYDVKM. The CDR3 runs to 15 residues. The CDR3 protein is CASSRPGTAKYEQYF. Combining the CDR3 with reference TRBV28 and TRBJ2-7 gives the whole variable domain DVKVTQSSRYLVKRTGEKVFLECVQDMDHENMFWYRQDPGLGLRLIYFSYDVKMKEKGDIPEGYSVSREKKERFSLILESASTNQTSMYLCASSRPGTAKYEQYFGPGTRLTVT.

V gene TRBV5-1 combines with J gene TRBJ2-3; TCRdb's D call, TRBD1, is unchecked because there is no DNA. CDR3 size: 15 residues. Germline V CDR1 and CDR2: SGHRS, YFSETQ. The chain's CDR3 is CASSFPGQITDTQYF. The variable domain in full, completed from reference TRBV5-1 and TRBJ2-3, reads KAGVTQTPRYLIKTRGQQVTLSCSPISGHRSVSWYQQTPGQGLQFLFEYFSETQRNKGNFPGRFSGRQFSNSRSEMNVSTLELGDSALYLCASSFPGQITDTQYFGPGTRLTVL.

The chain combines TRBV4-3 with TRBJ2-1; TCRdb selects TRBD2, and the lack of DNA leaves this call unchecked. The CDR3 has 15 residues. Germline V gives CDR1 LGHNA, CDR2 YSLEER. CDR3 residues: CASSQVADLYNEQFF.

The chain carries TRBV28 and TRBJ1-5; TCRdb's assignment of TRBD1 cannot be checked, as there is no DNA. This CDR3 is built from 14 residues. The germline gives CDR1 MDHEN, CDR2 SYDVKM. CDR3 region: CASKVGNAGQPQHF.

The chain is built from TRBV11-1 and TRBJ2-1; TCRdb selects TRBD2, and the lack of DNA leaves this call unchecked. The CDR3 is made up of 15 amino acids. Germline V lookup: CDR1 SGHAT, CDR2 FQDESV (reference sequence). The chain's CDR3 is CASSPGLTKYDEQFF.

The genes are TRBV12-3 or TRBV12-4 and TRBJ2-1; TCRdb indicates TRBD2, and absent DNA this call remains unverified. This CDR3 has 15 residues. CDR3 sequence: CASTWGLAGDNEQFF.

J is TRBJ2-7 and V is TRBV30; TCRdb's D gene call, TRBD2, goes unchecked for lack of DNA. Germline CDR1 and CDR2: GTSNPN and SVGIG (reference sequence). This CDR3 has 14 residues. CDR3 amino acids: CAWSYGTRGYEQYF.

The V gene is TRBV28, the J gene TRBJ1-1; the TRBD1 assignment by TCRdb is unverifiable without DNA. This CDR3 spans 12 amino acids. In germline, CDR1 is MDHEN, CDR2 SYDVKM. This CDR3 reads CASSLRQAEAFF.

This chain joins TRBV11-2 and TRBJ1-6; the D gene TCRdb calls, TRBD1, cannot be checked with no DNA. This CDR3 is 16 amino acids long. The germline CDR1 and CDR2 sequences are SGHAT and FQNNGV. The CDR3 spells CASSSLDRFYNSSLHF.

The rearrangement uses TRBV7-2 and TRBJ2-7. Looked up from germline, CDR1 is SGHTA and CDR2 is FQGNSA. The CDR3 extends over 15 amino acids. CDR3 loop: CASSTQTQPVYEQYF.

The V gene is TRBV28, the J gene TRBJ2-7; no DNA is available, so the TRBD1 call from TCRdb remains unchecked. The CDR3 length is 13 residues. Germline CDR1 MDHEN, CDR2 SYDVKM. The CDR3 reads CASSNFGIHEQYF.

This rearrangement joins TRBV28 to TRBJ1-2; TCRdb lists TRBD1, though no DNA is available to test this call. Germline CDR1 and CDR2: MDHEN and SYDVKM. The CDR3 covers 13 residues. CDR3 protein: CASIIAGGYGYTF.

The chain is built from TRBV11-1 and TRBJ2-2. CDR1 is SGHAT and CDR2 is FQDESV in the germline V gene (reference sequence). The CDR3 is 18 residues long. This chain's CDR3 is CASSLVRSRQGDTGELFF.

The chain recombines TRBV11-2 with TRBJ1-1; TCRdb reports TRBD1, a call that lacks DNA to check it against. Germline CDR1 is SGHAT and CDR2 is FQNNGV. The CDR3 totals 14 residues. The CDR3 reads CASRGMGGNTEAFF.

The chain combines TRBV24-1 with TRBJ2-1; TCRdb calls TRBD2, which cannot be checked without DNA. Germline V lookup: CDR1 KGHDR, CDR2 SFDVKD. CDR3 length: 16 amino acids. The CDR3 sequence: CATSDLRTSGRNEQFF.

The genes are TRBV27 and TRBJ2-1; as DNA is missing, the TRBD2 call by TCRdb cannot be tested. Germline V CDR1 and CDR2: MNHEY, SMNVEV (reference sequence). The CDR3 extends over 14 amino acids. The chain's CDR3 is CASSLEGRVNEQFF.

V is TRBV6-1 and J is TRBJ2-2. The CDR3 sequence is 16 residues long. The germline V gene encodes CDR1 MNHNS and CDR2 SASEGT. The CDR3 spells CASSKGKTANTGELFF.

The chain combines TRBV7-9 with TRBJ2-7; TCRdb's D call of TRBD2 is untestable without DNA. Germline V CDR1 and CDR2: SEHNR, FQNEAQ (reference sequence). The CDR3 covers 15 residues. CDR3 region: CASSLGGLSGDEQYF.

The gene calls are TRBV20-1 and TRBJ2-3; the TCRdb D gene call, TRBD1, has no DNA to confirm it. This CDR3 has 13 residues. Germline V gene sequence: CDR1 DFQATT, CDR2 SNEGSKA (reference sequence). CDR3 sequence: CSARPRGRDTQYF.

The CDR3 loop reads CSARGPGQGASVAEAFF. The chain carries TRBV20-1 and TRBJ1-1; TCRdb reports TRBD1, a call that lacks DNA to check it against. Germline CDR1 and CDR2: DFQATT and SNEGSKA (reference sequence). There are 17 residues in the CDR3.

The chain joins TRBV4-3 to TRBJ2-7. This CDR3 is 14 amino acids long. Germline lookup yields CDR1 LGHNA and CDR2 YSLEER. This CDR3 is CASSQGVSANEQYF.

The chain recombines TRBV30 with TRBJ2-1. Germline V CDR1 and CDR2: GTSNPN, SVGIG (reference sequence). This CDR3 has 13 residues. CDR3: CAWSLSGYNEQFF.